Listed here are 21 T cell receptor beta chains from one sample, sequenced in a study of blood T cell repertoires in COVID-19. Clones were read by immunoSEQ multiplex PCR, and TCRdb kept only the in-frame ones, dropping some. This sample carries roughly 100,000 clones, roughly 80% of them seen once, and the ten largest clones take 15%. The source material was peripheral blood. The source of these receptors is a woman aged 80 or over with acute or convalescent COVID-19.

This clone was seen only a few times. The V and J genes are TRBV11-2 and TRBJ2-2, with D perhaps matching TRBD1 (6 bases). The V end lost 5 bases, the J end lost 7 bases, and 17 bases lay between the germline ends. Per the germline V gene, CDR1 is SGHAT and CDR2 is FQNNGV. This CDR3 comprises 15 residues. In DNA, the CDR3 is TGTGCCAGCAGCCCCACAGGGCTTCAAGGCGGGGAGCTGTTTTTT. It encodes CASSPTGLQGGELFF. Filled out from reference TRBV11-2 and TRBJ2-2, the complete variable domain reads EAGVAQSPRYKIIEKRQSVAFWCNPISGHATLYWYQQILGQGPKLLIQFQNNGVVDDSQLPKDRFSAERLKGVDSTLKIQPAKLEDSAVYLCASSPTGLQGGELFFGEGSRLTVL.

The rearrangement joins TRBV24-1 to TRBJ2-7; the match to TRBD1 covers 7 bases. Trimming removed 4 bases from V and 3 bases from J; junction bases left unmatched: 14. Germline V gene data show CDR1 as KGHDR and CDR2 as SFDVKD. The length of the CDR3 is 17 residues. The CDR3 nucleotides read TGTGCCACCAGTGACCCCTCCCGCGAGACAGGGTTCTACGAGCAGTACGTC. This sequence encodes CATSDPSRETGFYEQYV.

CDR3 nucleotides: TGCAGTGCTAGTTTGGGGACTAGCGGGAGGAAAGAGACCCAGTACTTC. It encodes CSASLGTSGRKETQYF. The chain employs TRBV20-1 and TRBJ2-5; 15 nucleotides match TRBD2. V gave up 3 bases and J gave up 3 bases; unmatched junction bases: 5. The CDR3 contains 16 residues. Germline-derived CDR1 and CDR2 are DFQATT and SNEGSKA (reference sequence).

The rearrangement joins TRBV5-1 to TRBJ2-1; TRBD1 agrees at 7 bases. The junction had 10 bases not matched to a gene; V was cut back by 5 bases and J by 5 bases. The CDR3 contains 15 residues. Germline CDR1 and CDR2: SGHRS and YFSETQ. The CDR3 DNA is TGCGCCAGCAGGTTACAGGGGTTTTCCGACAATGAGCAGTTCTTC. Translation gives CASRLQGFSDNEQFF.

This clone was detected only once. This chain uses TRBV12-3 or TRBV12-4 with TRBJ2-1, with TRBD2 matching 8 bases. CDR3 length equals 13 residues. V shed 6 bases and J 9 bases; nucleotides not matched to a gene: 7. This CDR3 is CASRLTSGGEQFF. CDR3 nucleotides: TGTGCCAGCAGGTTAACTAGCGGTGGTGAGCAGTTCTTC.

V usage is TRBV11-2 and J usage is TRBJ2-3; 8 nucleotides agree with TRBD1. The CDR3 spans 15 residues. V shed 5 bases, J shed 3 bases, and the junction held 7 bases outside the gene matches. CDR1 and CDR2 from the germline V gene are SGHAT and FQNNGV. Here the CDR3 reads CASSPLDRETDTQYF. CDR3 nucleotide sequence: TGTGCCAGCAGCCCATTGGACAGGGAGACAGATACGCAGTATTTT.

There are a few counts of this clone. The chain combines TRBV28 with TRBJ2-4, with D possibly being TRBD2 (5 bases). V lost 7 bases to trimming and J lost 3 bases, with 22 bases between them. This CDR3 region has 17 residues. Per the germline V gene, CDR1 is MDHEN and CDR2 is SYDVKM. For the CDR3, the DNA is TGTGCCAGCACCCCACCCCTTGGGAGTCGTGGCAAAAACATTCAGTACTTC. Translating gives CASTPPLGSRGKNIQYF.

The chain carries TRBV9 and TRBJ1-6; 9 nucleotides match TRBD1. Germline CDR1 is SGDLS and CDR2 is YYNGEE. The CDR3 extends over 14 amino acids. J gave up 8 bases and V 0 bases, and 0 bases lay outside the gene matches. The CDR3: CASSVGDRDSPLHF. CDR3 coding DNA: TGTGCCAGCAGCGTAGGGGACAGGGATTCACCCCTCCACTTT.

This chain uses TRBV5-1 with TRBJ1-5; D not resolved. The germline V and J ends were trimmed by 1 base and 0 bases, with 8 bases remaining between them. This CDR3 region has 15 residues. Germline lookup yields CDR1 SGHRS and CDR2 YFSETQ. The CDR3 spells CASSLSGVSNQPQHF. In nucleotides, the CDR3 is TGCGCCAGCAGCTTGAGCGGAGTTAGCAATCAGCCCCAGCATTTT.

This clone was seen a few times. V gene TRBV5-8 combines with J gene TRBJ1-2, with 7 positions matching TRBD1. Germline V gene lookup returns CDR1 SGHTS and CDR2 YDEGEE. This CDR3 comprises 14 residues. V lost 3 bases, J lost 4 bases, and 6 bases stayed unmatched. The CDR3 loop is CASSSRTGRYGYTF. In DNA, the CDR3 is TGTGCCAGCAGCTCTCGGACAGGTCGCTATGGCTACACCTTC.

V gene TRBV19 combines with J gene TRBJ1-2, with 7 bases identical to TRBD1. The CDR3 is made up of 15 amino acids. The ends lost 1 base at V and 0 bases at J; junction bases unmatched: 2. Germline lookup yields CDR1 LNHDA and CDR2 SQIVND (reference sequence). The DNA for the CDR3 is TGTGCCAGTAGTATAGGGACAGGCCCTAACTATGGCTACACCTTC. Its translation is CASSIGTGPNYGYTF.

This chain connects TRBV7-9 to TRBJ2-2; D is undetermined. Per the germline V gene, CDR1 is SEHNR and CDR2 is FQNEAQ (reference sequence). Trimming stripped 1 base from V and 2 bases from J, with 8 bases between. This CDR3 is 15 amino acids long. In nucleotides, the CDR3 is TGTGCCAGCAGCTTAGGTTGGCAAAACACCGGGGAGCTGTTTTTT. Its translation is CASSLGWQNTGELFF.

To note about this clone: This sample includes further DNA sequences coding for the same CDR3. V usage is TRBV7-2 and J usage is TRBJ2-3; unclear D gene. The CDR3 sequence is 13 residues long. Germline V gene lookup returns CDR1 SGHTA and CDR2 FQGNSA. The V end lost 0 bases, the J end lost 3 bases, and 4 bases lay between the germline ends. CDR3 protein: CASSLARTDTQYF. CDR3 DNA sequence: TGTGCCAGCAGCTTAGCCAGAACAGATACGCAGTATTTT.

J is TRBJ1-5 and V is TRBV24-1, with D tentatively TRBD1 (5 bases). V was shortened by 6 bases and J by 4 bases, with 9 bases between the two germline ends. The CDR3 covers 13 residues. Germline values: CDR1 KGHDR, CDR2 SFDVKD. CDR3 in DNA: TGTGCCACCAGTAGGGAGGGGAATCAGCCCCAGCATTTT. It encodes CATSREGNQPQHF.

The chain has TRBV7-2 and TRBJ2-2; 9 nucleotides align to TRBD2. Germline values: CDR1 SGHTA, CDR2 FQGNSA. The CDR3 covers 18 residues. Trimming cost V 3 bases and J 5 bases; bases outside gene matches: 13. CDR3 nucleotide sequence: TGTGCCAGCAGCTTTGAGGCTAGCGGGAAAAGAGGGACCGGGGAGCTGTTTTTT. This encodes CASSFEASGKRGTGELFF.

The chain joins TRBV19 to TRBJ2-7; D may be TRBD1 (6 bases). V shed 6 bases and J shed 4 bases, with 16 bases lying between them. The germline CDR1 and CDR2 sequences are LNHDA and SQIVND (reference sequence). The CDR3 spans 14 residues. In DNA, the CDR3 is TGTGCCAGTAGCCGAAGACAGGAGGATTACGAGCAGTACTTC. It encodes CASSRRQEDYEQYF.

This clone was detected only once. The chain's CDR3 is CASSLNQGADTQYF. CDR3 in DNA: TGTGCCAGCAGCTTGAATCAGGGGGCAGATACGCAGTATTTT. The chain recombines TRBV5-4 with TRBJ2-3; 7 positions agree with TRBD1. The germline V gene encodes CDR1 SGHNT and CDR2 YYREEE (reference sequence). This CDR3 has 14 residues. The trim removed 1 base at V and 4 bases at J, leaving 3 bases unmatched.

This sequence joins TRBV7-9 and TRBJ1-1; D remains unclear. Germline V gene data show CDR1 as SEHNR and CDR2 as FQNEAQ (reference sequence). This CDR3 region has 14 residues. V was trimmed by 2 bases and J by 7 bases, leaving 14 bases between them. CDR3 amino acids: CASSLMGGGGEAFF. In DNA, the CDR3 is TGTGCCAGCAGCTTAATGGGAGGAGGAGGTGAAGCTTTCTTT.

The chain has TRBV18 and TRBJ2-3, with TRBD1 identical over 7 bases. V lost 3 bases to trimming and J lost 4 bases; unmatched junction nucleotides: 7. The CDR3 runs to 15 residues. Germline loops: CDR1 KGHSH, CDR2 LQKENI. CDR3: CASSPPLQGPDTQYF. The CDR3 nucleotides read TGTGCCAGCTCACCGCCGTTACAGGGGCCAGATACGCAGTATTTT.

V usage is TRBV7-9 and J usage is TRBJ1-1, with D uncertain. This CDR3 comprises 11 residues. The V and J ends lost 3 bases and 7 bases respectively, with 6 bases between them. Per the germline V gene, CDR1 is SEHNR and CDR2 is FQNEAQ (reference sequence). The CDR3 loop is CASSLVGEAFF. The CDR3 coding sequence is TGTGCCAGCAGCTTGGTCGGTGAAGCTTTCTTT.

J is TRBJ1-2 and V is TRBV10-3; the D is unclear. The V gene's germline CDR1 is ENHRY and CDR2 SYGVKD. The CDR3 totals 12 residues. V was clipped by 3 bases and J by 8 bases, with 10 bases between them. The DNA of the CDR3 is TGTGCCATCAGTGACTCCCCCCCCGGCTACACCTTC. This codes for CAISDSPPGYTF.